The 15 T cell receptor beta chains presented below share a single source sample, sequenced in a study of T cells in Graves' hyperthyroidism and ophthalmopathy. It was RNA transcripts that yielded the amplified TCR beta CDR3 regions. TCR CDR3 underwent first-round RT-PCR with the HTBI primer set. TCRdb itself ran the multiplex PCR reads through MiXCR, one entry per CDR3 protein. This table has 500,000 to 650,000 distinct CDR3 sequences, roughly 15% appearing once. The material sequenced was blood. These receptor sequences come from a woman between 50 and 59 years old with Graves' ophthalmopathy.

The table lists this clonotype with many counts. The rearrangement uses TRBV24-1 and TRBJ1-1; unclear D gene. Between the trimmed V and J ends, which lost 9 bases and 1 base, there was a span of 11 bases. Germline V gives CDR1 KGHDR, CDR2 SFDVKD. This CDR3 has 13 residues. CDR3 loop: CATQGPTNTEAFF. In nucleotides, the CDR3 is TGTGCCACCCAAGGTCCAACGAACACTGAAGCTTTCTTT.

Ten or more counts support this clonotype. This rearrangement joins TRBV6-2 or TRBV6-3 to TRBJ2-7, with 10 bases lining up with TRBD1. J gave up 1 base and V 6 bases, and 0 bases lay outside the gene matches. This CDR3 comprises 13 residues. Looked up from germline, CDR1 is MNHEY and CDR2 is SVGEGT. For the CDR3, the DNA is TGTGCCAGCAGGGGACAGGGGTCCTACGAGCAGTACTTC. Encoded protein: CASRGQGSYEQYF.

The chain is built from TRBV24-1 and TRBJ2-1, with 9 bases fitting TRBD1. This CDR3 has 16 residues. With V trimmed by 0 bases and J by 6 bases, 5 bases remained unmatched. Germline assignment: CDR1 KGHDR and CDR2 SFDVKD. This chain's CDR3 is CATSDLGRDRANEQFF. Here the CDR3 DNA reads TGTGCCACCAGTGATTTGGGTCGGGACAGGGCCAATGAGCAGTTCTTC.

This clonotype was recorded many times. V usage is TRBV27 and J usage is TRBJ1-2, with 8 bases fitting TRBD1. The CDR3 runs 12 residues. V dropped 11 bases and J dropped 4; count of bases not matched to a gene: 6. The germline gives CDR1 MNHEY, CDR2 SMNVEV (reference sequence). The CDR3 bases are TGTGCCGCTAGACAGGGGACCTATGGCTACACCTTC. This gives the protein CAARQGTYGYTF.

This clonotype has more than one count but fewer than ten. The chain couples TRBV5-1 to TRBJ2-5; D uncertain. Looked up from germline, CDR1 is SGHRS and CDR2 is YFSETQ. The V end was cut by 5 bases, the J end by 1 base, with 9 bases between. The CDR3 sequence is 13 residues long. Here the CDR3 DNA reads TGCGCCAGCAGGAGATGGGCCCAAGAGACCCAGTACTTC. Amino acid sequence: CASRRWAQETQYF. Using reference TRBV5-1 and TRBJ2-5 for the parts outside the CDR3, the full variable domain is KAGVTQTPRYLIKTRGQQVTLSCSPISGHRSVSWYQQTPGQGLQFLFEYFSETQRNKGNFPGRFSGRQFSNSRSEMNVSTLELGDSALYLCASRRWAQETQYFGPGTRLLVL.

The J gene is TRBJ2-7, the V gene TRBV6-1, with 9 bases identical to TRBD1. V gave up 5 bases and J gave up 0 bases; unmatched junction bases: 5. The CDR3 has 15 residues. The germline gives CDR1 MNHNS, CDR2 SASEGT. The CDR3 protein is CASSYRQGGSYEQYF. The CDR3 bases are TGTGCCAGCAGTTACCGACAGGGGGGCTCCTACGAGCAGTACTTC.

This clonotype was counted ten times or more. The gene calls are TRBV11-1 and TRBJ2-7; D might be TRBD1 (7 bases). Trimming pared 1 base from V and 3 bases from J, leaving 16 bases between. Germline-derived CDR1 and CDR2 are SGHAT and FQDESV (reference sequence). This CDR3 comprises 16 residues. The CDR3 DNA sequence: TGTGCCAGCAGCTTAGAAGGAGGGACAGTAATCTACGAGCAGTACTTC. This gives the protein CASSLEGGTVIYEQYF.

The chain is built from TRBV6-2 or TRBV6-3 and TRBJ2-7; D is ambiguous. V was cut by 4 bases and J by 0 bases, with 13 bases left in between. Germline CDR1 is MNHEY and CDR2 is SVGEGT. This CDR3 spans 15 amino acids. The CDR3 sequence: CASSLPPRSSYEQYF. The CDR3 region has the DNA TGTGCCAGCAGTTTGCCACCTAGGAGCTCCTACGAGCAGTACTTC.

Comments on this clonotype: Being one base from a much bigger clone, this may be a read error. The chain is built from TRBV11-2 and TRBJ1-1; a possible D gene is TRBD1 (5 bases). In germline, CDR1 is SGHAT, CDR2 FQNNGV. This CDR3 has 13 residues. Trimming pared 5 bases from V and 5 bases from J, leaving 12 bases between. CDR3 nucleotide sequence: TGTGCCAGCAGCCGGGGCCTCCGAACTGAAGCTTTCTTT. Translated: CASSRGLRTEAFF.

This sequence joins TRBV30 and TRBJ2-2; D is undetermined. The V end lost 5 bases, the J end lost 0 bases, and 7 bases lay between the germline ends. The CDR3 has 13 residues. CDR1 and CDR2 (germline): GTSNPN, SVGIG (reference sequence). DNA of the CDR3: TGTGCCTGGCGTCTAGCGAACACCGGGGAGCTGTTTTTT. Translated: CAWRLANTGELFF.

This clonotype was recorded many times. The gene calls are TRBV20-1 and TRBJ1-4; no clear D gene. Trimming took 4 bases from V and 5 from J, leaving 11 bases between them. Germline V lookup: CDR1 DFQATT, CDR2 SNEGSKA (reference sequence). CDR3 length: 13 amino acids. The CDR3 protein is CSATPRRNEKLFF. The CDR3 DNA reads as TGCAGTGCTACCCCTCGGAGGAATGAAAAACTGTTTTTT.

This clonotype has a count of ten or more. One junction end disagrees with the germline gene, perhaps due to a read error. The J gene is TRBJ2-3, the V gene TRBV5-1; 7 nucleotides agree with TRBD2. CDR1 SGHRS and CDR2 YFSETQ come from the germline V gene. The CDR3 sequence is 14 residues long. The CDR3 DNA reads TGTGCCAGCAGCTTAGCGGGCAGGACAGATACGCAGTATTTT. Translated, it gives CASSLAGRTDTQYF.

A few counts support this clonotype. The rearrangement links TRBV12-3 or TRBV12-4 to TRBJ1-1; TRBD1 is a possible D gene (5 bases). The V end was cut by 6 bases, the J end by 4 bases, with 12 bases between. The CDR3 has 13 residues. The CDR3 spells CASRTSQGTEAFF. The CDR3 DNA reads TGTGCCAGCAGGACAAGTCAGGGCACTGAAGCTTTCTTT.

This clonotype was observed many times. The chain has TRBV30 and TRBJ1-1, with TRBD1 identical over 7 bases. V trimming: 6 bases; J trimming: 1 base; junction bases outside the gene matches: 5. CDR1 is GTSNPN and CDR2 is SVGIG in the germline V gene (reference sequence). The CDR3 consists of 13 residues. The CDR3 region is CACLGTANTEAFF. As DNA, the CDR3 is TGTGCCTGTTTGGGGACAGCGAACACTGAAGCTTTCTTT.

The V and J genes are TRBV19 and TRBJ2-2; a weak D match, TRBD2 (6 bases). CDR1 LNHDA and CDR2 SQIVND come from the germline V gene (reference sequence). The CDR3 loop spans 16 amino acids. Deletions cut 3 bases from V and 5 bases from J, with 16 bases between. The CDR3 sequence is CASSMGLVGGTGELFF. Here the CDR3 DNA reads TGTGCCAGTAGTATGGGGCTAGTGGGAGGAACCGGGGAGCTGTTTTTT.